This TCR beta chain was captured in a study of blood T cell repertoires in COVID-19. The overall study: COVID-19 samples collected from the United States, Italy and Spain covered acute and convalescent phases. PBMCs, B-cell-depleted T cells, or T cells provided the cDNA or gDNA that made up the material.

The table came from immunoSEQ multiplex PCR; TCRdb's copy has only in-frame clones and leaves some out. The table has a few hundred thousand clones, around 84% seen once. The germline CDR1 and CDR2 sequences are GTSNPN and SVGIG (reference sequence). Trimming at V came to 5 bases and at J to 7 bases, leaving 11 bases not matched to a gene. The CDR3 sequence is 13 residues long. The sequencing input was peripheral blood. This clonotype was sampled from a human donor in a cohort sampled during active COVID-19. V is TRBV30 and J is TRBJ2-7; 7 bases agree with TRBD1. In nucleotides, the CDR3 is TGTGCCTGGGCCAGACAGGGAATGGGGGAGCAGTACTTC. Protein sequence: CAWARQGMGEQYF.